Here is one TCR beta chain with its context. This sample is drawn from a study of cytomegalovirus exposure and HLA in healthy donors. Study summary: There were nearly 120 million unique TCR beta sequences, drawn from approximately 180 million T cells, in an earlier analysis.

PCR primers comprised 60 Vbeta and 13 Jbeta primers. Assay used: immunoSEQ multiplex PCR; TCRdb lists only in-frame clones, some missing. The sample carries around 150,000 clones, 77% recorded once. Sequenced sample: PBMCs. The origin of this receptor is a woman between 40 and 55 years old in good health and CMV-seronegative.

This CDR3 reads CASSLMDRDLQNTIYF. The CDR3 DNA sequence: TGTGCCAGCAGTTTAATGGACAGGGATCTTCAGAACACCATATATTTT. This chain connects TRBV28 to TRBJ1-3, with 8 positions matching TRBD1. The germline gives CDR1 MDHEN, CDR2 SYDVKM. The CDR3 runs 16 residues. Trimming removed 2 bases from V and 7 bases from J; junction bases left unmatched: 10.